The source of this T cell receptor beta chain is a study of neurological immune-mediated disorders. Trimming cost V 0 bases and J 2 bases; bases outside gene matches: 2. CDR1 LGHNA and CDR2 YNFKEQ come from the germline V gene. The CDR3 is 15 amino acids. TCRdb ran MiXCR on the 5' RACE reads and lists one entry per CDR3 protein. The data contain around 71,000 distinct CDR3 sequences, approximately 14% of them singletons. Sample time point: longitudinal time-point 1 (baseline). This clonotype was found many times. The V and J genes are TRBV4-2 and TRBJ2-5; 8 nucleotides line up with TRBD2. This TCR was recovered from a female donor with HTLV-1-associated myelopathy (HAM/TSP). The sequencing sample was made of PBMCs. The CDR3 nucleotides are TGTGCCAGCAGCCAAGATACGGGGGGGCAAGAGACCCAGTACTTC. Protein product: CASSQDTGGQETQYF.